These 25 T cell receptor beta chains came from one sample sequenced in a study of lung T cells in sarcoidosis with Löfgren's syndrome. MiXCR was run by TCRdb on the reads, yielding one entry per CDR3 protein. In the table there are about 63,000 distinct CDR3 sequences, 21% of which are singletons. Input material: CD4+ T cells from PBMCs. The receptors here all came from a human donor with sarcoidosis (Löfgren's syndrome or another form), or a control subject (not recorded which).

This clonotype was seen only a few times. The chain links TRBV19 to TRBJ2-2, with TRBD1 matching over 12 bases. The CDR3 extends over 17 amino acids. CDR1 is LNHDA and CDR2 is SQIVND in the germline V gene (reference sequence). Trimming took 3 bases from V and 4 from J; bases not matched to a gene: 6. CDR3 loop: CASSIRGTGGFTGELFF. As DNA, the CDR3 is TGTGCCAGTAGTATCCGTGGGACAGGGGGCTTCACCGGGGAGCTGTTTTTT.

This clonotype has ten or more counts. The chain joins TRBV7-2 to TRBJ2-3; the match to TRBD2 covers 9 bases. The CDR3 is made up of 17 amino acids. Germline V gene data show CDR1 as SGHTA and CDR2 as FQGNSA. Trimming cost V 5 bases and J 7 bases; bases outside gene matches: 16. The CDR3 is CASSREGSAGGRNTQYF. Written as DNA, the CDR3 is TGTGCCAGCAGCCGAGAAGGGTCGGCGGGAGGGAGAAATACGCAGTATTTT. The full variable domain, its missing parts supplied by reference TRBV7-2 and TRBJ2-3, is GAGVSQSPSNKVTEKGKDVELRCDPISGHTALYWYRQSLGQGLEFLIYFQGNSAPDKSGLPSDRFSAERTGGSVSTLTIQRTQQEDSAVYLCASSREGSAGGRNTQYFGPGTRLTVL.

On this clonotype itself: A single base separates this from a much larger clone, so it may be a read error. The chain employs TRBV4-1 and TRBJ1-2, with TRBD1 matching over 8 bases. Germline CDR1 is MGHRA and CDR2 is YSYEKL. CDR3 length equals 16 residues. Trimming removed 6 bases from V and 10 bases from J; junction bases left unmatched: 19. CDR3 sequence (DNA): TGCGCCAGCAGACAGGCAGGGGGCGCAAGGTCGGAATCCTACACCTTC. Protein: CASRQAGGARSESYTF.

The chain carries TRBV24-1 and TRBJ2-7; 11 bases match TRBD2. Germline V gene lookup returns CDR1 KGHDR and CDR2 SFDVKD. This CDR3 contains 20 residues. V lost 6 bases and J lost 4; bases outside the gene matches: 22. The CDR3 loop reads CATSQQRKLAGVNGRYEQYF. The CDR3 DNA is TGTGCCACCAGTCAACAAAGGAAACTAGCGGGAGTGAACGGCAGGTACGAGCAGTACTTC.

This clonotype was seen repeatedly, ten times or more. J is TRBJ1-5 and V is TRBV27; 8 bases line up with TRBD1. CDR3 size: 15 residues. V trimming: 5 bases; J trimming: 6 bases; junction bases outside the gene matches: 9. Germline V gene lookup returns CDR1 MNHEY and CDR2 SMNVEV (reference sequence). This chain's CDR3 is CASSLDRVGGQPQHF. DNA of the CDR3: TGTGCCAGCAGTCTGGACAGGGTAGGAGGTCAGCCCCAGCATTTT.

The chain couples TRBV19 to TRBJ2-7, with 9 bases fitting TRBD1. This CDR3 contains 15 residues. The V gene's germline CDR1 is LNHDA and CDR2 SQIVND (reference sequence). The ends lost 8 bases at V and 1 base at J; junction bases unmatched: 9. In DNA form, the CDR3 reads TGTGCCAGTTCCCCCACCGGACAGGGGTCCTACGAGCAGTACTTC. It codes for CASSPTGQGSYEQYF.

This clonotype was counted at least ten times. The rearrangement uses TRBV7-3 and TRBJ2-1; the match to TRBD1 covers 9 bases. J gave up 10 bases and V 6 bases, and 10 bases lay outside the gene matches. The CDR3 is 14 amino acids. Germline assignment: CDR1 SGHTA and CDR2 FQGTGA. The CDR3: CASSRDRVKGEQFF. The CDR3 DNA reads TGTGCCAGCAGTCGGGACAGGGTAAAGGGGGAGCAGTTCTTC. The whole variable domain, remainder taken from reference TRBV7-3 and TRBJ2-1, is GAGVSQTPSNKVTEKGKYVELRCDPISGHTALYWYRQSLGQGPEFLIYFQGTGAADDSGLPNDRFFAVRPEGSVSTLKIQRTERGDSAVYLCASSRDRVKGEQFFGPGTRLTVL.

About this clonotype itself: At one end the junction does not follow the germline gene, possibly because of a read error. V gene TRBV4-2 combines with J gene TRBJ2-3; D is undetermined. The germline V gene has CDR1 LGHNA and CDR2 YNFKEQ. There are 14 residues in the CDR3. This CDR3 reads CASSQASSTDTQCF. Written as DNA, the CDR3 is TGTGCCAGCAGCCAGGCTTCTTCCACAGATACGCAGTGTTTT.

The CDR3 loop is CASSTTGTVYEQYV. Written as DNA, the CDR3 is TGTGCCAGCAGTACGACCGGGACAGTATACGAGCAGTACGTC. The V gene is TRBV28, the J gene TRBJ2-7; TRBD1 aligns across 7 bases. The CDR3 consists of 14 residues. Trimming took 5 bases from V and 4 from J; bases not matched to a gene: 8. The germline CDR1 and CDR2 sequences are MDHEN and SYDVKM.

This clonotype was counted at least ten times. The CDR3 region has the DNA TGCAGTGCTAGAGGGGCTAGCGACTACAATGAGCAGTTCTTC. Translated, it gives CSARGASDYNEQFF. The chain recombines TRBV20-1 with TRBJ2-1; possible D gene TRBD2, 6 bases. V shed 1 base and J shed 3 bases, with 10 bases lying between them. CDR1 is DFQATT and CDR2 is SNEGSKA in the germline V gene (reference sequence). The CDR3 consists of 14 residues.

This chain links TRBV10-2 with TRBJ2-7; D is unclear. The CDR3 has 15 amino acids. Germline V gives CDR1 WSHSY, CDR2 SAAADI. CDR3 loop: CAVPPASEHPYEQYV. The CDR3 region has the DNA TGTGCCGTACCGCCGGCCTCCGAACACCCGTACGAGCAGTACGTC.

Of note for this clonotype: An end of the junction differs from the germline gene, which may be a read error. The chain combines TRBV5-1 with TRBJ1-1; D uncertain. Germline lookup yields CDR1 SGHRS and CDR2 YFSETQ. The CDR3 runs 13 residues. CDR3 region: CASSLNIRTEALF. Here the CDR3 DNA reads TGCGCCAGCAGCTTGAACATAAGGACTGAAGCTCTCTTT.

The chain links TRBV13 to TRBJ1-6; no definite D call. The ends were cut back, 2 bases at V and 8 bases at J, with 10 bases in the middle. Per germline, CDR1 PRHDT and CDR2 FYEKMQ (reference sequence). CDR3 length: 14 residues. The CDR3 DNA reads TGTGCCAGCAGCTTAAGGTACACAGATTCACCCCTCCACTTT. This encodes CASSLRYTDSPLHF.

This clonotype was picked up a small number of times. With a much larger clone just one base away, this may be a read error. J is TRBJ2-7 and V is TRBV27, with D possibly being TRBD1 (5 bases). Trimming took off 3 bases at V and 3 bases at J, with 15 bases between the two ends. Germline V lookup: CDR1 MNHEY, CDR2 SMNVEV (reference sequence). The CDR3 has 15 residues. For the CDR3, the DNA is TGTGCCAGCAGTTTGGGCCAGAAGGGGTTCTACGAGCAGTACTTC. Its protein is CASSLGQKGFYEQYF.

This clonotype was recorded a few times. J is TRBJ1-2 and V is TRBV12-3 or TRBV12-4; D is uncertain. Trimming left V 5 bases short and J 8 bases short, with 15 bases between. The CDR3 has 13 residues. CDR3 nucleotides: TGTGCCAGCAGTCCCGACGGATCTGGAGGCTACACCTTC. Translating it yields CASSPDGSGGYTF.

This rearrangement joins TRBV29-1 to TRBJ2-1; D gene uncertain. The V end was cut by 8 bases, the J end by 6 bases, with 14 bases between. CDR1 SQVTM and CDR2 ANQGSEA come from the germline V gene. The CDR3 extends over 12 amino acids. The CDR3 DNA reads TGCAGCTACGGAAACGGGTGCAATGAGCAGTTCTTC. Its translation: CSYGNGCNEQFF.

This clonotype was detected ten times or more. The rearrangement uses TRBV7-9 and TRBJ2-1; unclear D gene. This CDR3 comprises 12 residues. The germline V gene encodes CDR1 SEHNR and CDR2 FQNEAQ (reference sequence). V was pared by 6 bases and J by 4 bases, with 7 bases between. CDR3 sequence (DNA): TGTGCCAGCAGTTCCTTATACAATGAGCAGTTCTTC. Residues: CASSSLYNEQFF. The whole variable domain, remainder taken from reference TRBV7-9 and TRBJ2-1, is DTGVSQNPRHKITKRGQNVTFRCDPISEHNRLYWYRQTLGQGPEFLTYFQNEAQLEKSRLLSDRFSAERPKGSFSTLEIQRTEQGDSAMYLCASSSLYNEQFFGPGTRLTVL.

This clonotype has ten or more counts. The rearrangement joins TRBV20-1 to TRBJ2-1; the match to TRBD2 covers 14 bases. Germline trimming cut 5 bases from V and 5 bases from J; bases unmatched to any gene: 8. The CDR3 has 16 residues. Germline CDR1 reads DFQATT; CDR2 reads SNEGSKA (reference sequence). The CDR3 DNA sequence: TGCAGTGCTTCAAGGACTAGCGGGGGGCCCCACAATGAGCAGTTCTTC. This encodes CSASRTSGGPHNEQFF.

At least ten counts were recorded for this clonotype. The V and J genes are TRBV11-2 and TRBJ2-7, with D unclear. Germline V gene data show CDR1 as SGHAT and CDR2 as FQNNGV. The length of the CDR3 is 13 residues. V gave up 1 base and J gave up 3 bases, with 7 bases separating them. For the CDR3, the DNA is TGTGCCAGCAGCTTAGTCTCCAACTACGAGCAGTACGTC. Amino acids: CASSLVSNYEQYV.

This clonotype has at least ten counts. This sequence joins TRBV2 and TRBJ2-1, with 9 bases lining up with TRBD1. The germline V gene encodes CDR1 SNHLY and CDR2 FYNNEI. Unmatched junction bases numbered 4, after V lost 6 bases and J lost 4 bases. This CDR3 spans 14 amino acids. CDR3 DNA: TGTGCCAGCAGGAGAGACAGGGGGTACAATGAGCAGTTCTTC. Protein: CASRRDRGYNEQFF.

The chain couples TRBV24-1 to TRBJ1-5; maybe TRBD1 (5 bases). V was shortened by 3 bases and J by 2 bases, with 13 bases between the two germline ends. The CDR3 is 16 amino acids. Germline V gene data show CDR1 as KGHDR and CDR2 as SFDVKD. The DNA for the CDR3 is TGTGCCACCAGTGATGGGGCAGGGTCCGGCAATCAGCCCCAGCATTTT. It codes for CATSDGAGSGNQPQHF.

The table lists this clonotype with many counts. The chain carries TRBV6-1 and TRBJ1-1; D may be TRBD1 (6 bases). CDR1 MNHNS and CDR2 SASEGT come from the germline V gene. The V and J ends lost 8 bases and 1 base respectively, with 17 bases between them. CDR3 length equals 15 residues. The CDR3 coding sequence is TGTGCCAGCGAGGTGGCGGGGGCAGGGAACACTGAAGCTTTCTTT. This codes for CASEVAGAGNTEAFF.

This clonotype was detected a few times. The chain carries TRBV3-1 and TRBJ2-2, with D unclear. The length of the CDR3 is 15 residues. Germline V lookup: CDR1 LGHDT, CDR2 YNNKEL (reference sequence). Deletions cut 4 bases from V and 5 bases from J, with 14 bases between. This chain's CDR3 is CASSPPYPRTGELFF. The DNA of the CDR3 is TGTGCCAGCAGCCCTCCCTACCCTAGGACCGGGGAGCTGTTTTTT.

This clonotype has a handful of counts. This sequence joins TRBV7-6 and TRBJ2-3; TRBD2 might be the D (5 bases). Germline assignment: CDR1 SGHVS and CDR2 FNYEAQ. With 11 bases removed from V and 0 bases from J, the gap between germline ends came to 15 bases. The CDR3 spans 14 residues. CDR3 coding DNA: TGTGCCGCCGGCGTCCGGGGAAGCACAGATACGCAGTATTTT. Encoded protein: CAAGVRGSTDTQYF.

This clonotype was counted a few times. The CDR3 DNA is TGTGCCAGCAGCCCCATTGGACCAGATTTCATTCTGAAGCAGTACTTC. Residues: CASSPIGPDFILKQYF. This chain uses TRBV14 with TRBJ2-7; D is ambiguous. The V end was cut by 4 bases, the J end by 8 bases, with 24 bases between. Germline CDR1 and CDR2: SGHDN and FVKESK. The CDR3 length is 16 residues.